The rows below give T cell receptor beta chains drawn from one sample of a study of cytomegalovirus exposure and HLA in healthy donors. TCRdb keeps only in-frame clones here, not all; method: immunoSEQ multiplex PCR. Of roughly 150,000 clones listed, 65% to 85% were seen once; the top ten hold less than 4%. What was sequenced was PBMCs. The receptors here all came from a male donor in good health and CMV-seronegative. Both conserved end residues are part of each CDR3. D genes are given only for firm matches. Clone size is not always given. Where it is, it says once, few, many or a class for expanded clones.

cdr3_aa: CASSKTTRDSGPGELFF
cdr3_nt: TGTGCCAGCAGCAAAACGACCCGGGACTCCGGCCCCGGGGAGCTGTTTTTT
v_call: TRBV7-8
d_call: NA
clone_size: few
j_call: TRBJ2-2

cdr3_aa: CASSLRTGGGYTF
cdr3_nt: TGTGCCAGCAGTTTAAGGACAGGGGGTGGCTACACCTTC
v_call: TRBV27
d_call: TRBD1
clone_size: NA
j_call: TRBJ1-2

cdr3_aa: CASSLLALGGLYEQYF
cdr3_nt: TGTGCCAGCAGCTTACTGGCATTAGGAGGGCTCTACGAGCAGTACTTC
v_call: TRBV7-2
d_call: NA
clone_size: few
j_call: TRBJ2-7

cdr3_aa: CASSLNGRGGSHPFF
cdr3_nt: TGTGCCAGCAGCTTAAATGGCCGGGGCGGGAGTCACCCGTTCTTC
v_call: TRBV7-2
d_call: TRBD2
clone_size: few
j_call: TRBJ2-1

cdr3_aa: CASSLSDSTNTGELFF
cdr3_nt: TGTGCCAGCAGTTTGTCGGACAGTACGAACACCGGGGAGCTGTTTTTT
v_call: TRBV28
d_call: NA
clone_size: NA
j_call: TRBJ2-2

cdr3_aa: CASSGDTSGNHNEQFF
cdr3_nt: TGTGCCAGCAGTGGGGATACTAGCGGGAACCACAATGAGCAGTTCTTC
v_call: TRBV2
d_call: TRBD2
clone_size: NA
j_call: TRBJ2-1

cdr3_aa: CASSPPLHIRGSYGYTF
cdr3_nt: TGTGCCAGCAGTCCCCCTCTCCACATTAGGGGCAGCTATGGCTACACCTTC
v_call: TRBV28
d_call: NA
clone_size: NA
j_call: TRBJ1-2

cdr3_aa: CASSVLPGSWGAFF
cdr3_nt: TGTGCCAGCAGCGTACTCCCGGGAAGCTGGGGAGCTTTCTTT
v_call: TRBV9
d_call: NA
clone_size: NA
j_call: TRBJ1-1

cdr3_aa: CASSQDSGLAGVVEQFF
cdr3_nt: TGCGCCAGCAGCCAAGACTCGGGACTAGCGGGCGTCGTTGAGCAGTTCTTC
v_call: TRBV4-1
d_call: TRBD2
clone_size: NA
j_call: TRBJ2-1

cdr3_aa: CASSQGPGGGNTGELFF
cdr3_nt: TGCGCCAGCAGCCAAGGCCCCGGCGGGGGGAACACCGGGGAGCTGTTTTTT
v_call: TRBV4-1
d_call: TRBD2
clone_size: NA
j_call: TRBJ2-2

cdr3_aa: CASSPTGGGWDIQYF
cdr3_nt: TGTGCCAGCAGCCCAACGGGGGGAGGGTGGGACATTCAGTACTTC
v_call: TRBV7-6
d_call: TRBD2
clone_size: NA
j_call: TRBJ2-4

cdr3_aa: CAISERTSGTETQYF
cdr3_nt: TGTGCCATCAGTGAGAGGACTAGCGGGACAGAGACCCAGTACTTC
v_call: TRBV10-3
d_call: TRBD2
clone_size: NA
j_call: TRBJ2-5

cdr3_aa: CATSRDRGQGGYEQYF
cdr3_nt: TGTGCCACCAGCAGAGATCGGGGACAGGGAGGCTACGAGCAGTACTTC
v_call: TRBV15
d_call: TRBD1
clone_size: NA
j_call: TRBJ2-7

cdr3_aa: CASSPGDRKWTGNTIYF
cdr3_nt: TGTGCCAGCAGCCCAGGGGACAGGAAGTGGACTGGAAACACCATATATTTT
v_call: TRBV7-8
d_call: TRBD1
clone_size: NA
j_call: TRBJ1-3

cdr3_aa: CASSLAQGSTDTQYF
cdr3_nt: TGTGCCAGCAGCTTAGCCCAGGGATCCACAGATACGCAGTATTTT
v_call: TRBV7-9
d_call: NA
clone_size: NA
j_call: TRBJ2-3

cdr3_aa: CASSRDRGREYEQYF
cdr3_nt: TGTGCCAGTAGTAGAGACAGGGGGCGAGAGTACGAGCAGTACTTC
v_call: TRBV19
d_call: TRBD1
clone_size: NA
j_call: TRBJ2-7

cdr3_aa: CASRVGTGAHSPLHF
cdr3_nt: TGTGCCAGCAGAGTAGGGACAGGGGCCCATTCACCCCTCCACTTT
v_call: TRBV7-2
d_call: TRBD1
clone_size: NA
j_call: TRBJ1-6

cdr3_aa: CASVRGYGNTIYF
cdr3_nt: TGTGCCAGCGTCAGGGGGTATGGAAACACCATATATTTT
v_call: TRBV2
d_call: TRBD1
clone_size: few
j_call: TRBJ1-3

cdr3_aa: CASSPRTGELFF
cdr3_nt: TGTGCCAGCAGCCCGAGGACCGGGGAGCTGTTTTTT
v_call: TRBV5-4
d_call: NA
clone_size: NA
j_call: TRBJ2-2

cdr3_aa: CASSDRGKRVLAGYNEQFF
cdr3_nt: TGTGCCAGCTCTGACAGGGGGAAAAGGGTGCTAGCGGGGTACAATGAGCAGTTCTTC
v_call: TRBV28
d_call: NA
clone_size: NA
j_call: TRBJ2-1

cdr3_aa: CATSIRFPGLAGGWTERHEQFF
cdr3_nt: TGTGCCACCTCCATACGATTTCCGGGACTAGCGGGGGGGTGGACCGAACGGCATGAGCAGTTCTTC
v_call: TRBV2
d_call: TRBD2
clone_size: NA
j_call: TRBJ2-1

cdr3_aa: CASSLVVAGETGETQYF
cdr3_nt: TGCGCCAGCAGCTTGGTGGTAGCGGGAGAGACTGGGGAGACCCAGTACTTC
v_call: TRBV5-1
d_call: TRBD2
clone_size: NA
j_call: TRBJ2-5

cdr3_aa: CASSYEGTAVEKLFF
cdr3_nt: TGTGCCAGCAGTTACGAAGGGACAGCAGTTGAAAAACTGTTTTTT
v_call: TRBV6-5
d_call: TRBD1
clone_size: NA
j_call: TRBJ1-4

cdr3_aa: CASSPWAGGEQYF
cdr3_nt: TGTGCCAGCAGCCCCTGGGCAGGGGGCGAGCAGTACTTC
v_call: TRBV7-3
d_call: TRBD1
clone_size: NA
j_call: TRBJ2-7

cdr3_aa: CASSYTYGQGLREQYF
cdr3_nt: TGTGCCAGCAGTTATACGTATGGACAGGGGCTGAGGGAGCAGTACTTC
v_call: TRBV11-2
d_call: TRBD1
clone_size: NA
j_call: TRBJ2-7

cdr3_aa: CASSRIGTSGNNEQFF
cdr3_nt: TGTGCCAGCAGCCGAATCGGGACTAGCGGAAACAATGAGCAGTTCTTC
v_call: TRBV9
d_call: TRBD2
clone_size: NA
j_call: TRBJ2-1

cdr3_aa: CASSTYLAGPYEQYF
cdr3_nt: TGTGCCAGCAGCACCTACCTAGCGGGACCCTACGAGCAGTACTTC
v_call: TRBV5-6
d_call: TRBD2
clone_size: NA
j_call: TRBJ2-7

cdr3_aa: CASSPGWPKSSYNEQFF
cdr3_nt: TGTGCCAGCAGTCCAGGATGGCCCAAGAGCTCCTACAATGAGCAGTTCTTC
v_call: TRBV28
d_call: NA
clone_size: once
j_call: TRBJ2-1

cdr3_aa: CASSLADRGRLVSNEQFF
cdr3_nt: TGTGCCAGCAGCTTAGCGGACAGGGGGCGCCTAGTTAGCAATGAGCAGTTCTTC
v_call: TRBV11-2
d_call: TRBD1
clone_size: once
j_call: TRBJ2-1